These T cell receptor beta chains were read from a single sample in a study of blood T cell repertoires in COVID-19. Generated by immunoSEQ multiplex PCR, the TCRdb table keeps only in-frame clones and is missing some. The profile shows a few hundred thousand clones, nearly 90% of them singletons. Sequenced material: PBMCs or T cells enriched from blood (not recorded which). Receptor source: a woman between 18 and 30 years old who had been exposed to COVID-19. Each CDR3 is given with its conserved first and last residue. Fields, in order: J gene, clone size, V gene, D gene, CDR3 protein, CDR3 DNA. D genes are given only for firm matches. Some rows mark clone size as missing; the rest say once, few, many or name a class of expanded clone.

>TRBJ2-2|NA|TRBV7-3|NA
CASSALTGANTGELFF
TGTGCCAGCAGCGCCCTGACAGGAGCGAACACCGGGGAGCTGTTTTTT
>TRBJ2-2|few|TRBV7-3|TRBD2
CASSLMASGGNTGELFF
TGTGCCAGCAGCTTAATGGCTAGCGGGGGGAACACCGGGGAGCTGTTTTTT
>TRBJ2-2|NA|TRBV24-1|TRBD2
CATSATSGAANTGELFF
TGTGCCACCAGTGCCACTAGCGGGGCTGCGAACACCGGGGAGCTGTTTTTT
>TRBJ2-7|NA|TRBV27|TRBD2
CASSLLAAAVREQYF
TGTGCCAGCAGTCTACTAGCGGCGGCGGTGCGGGAGCAGTACTTC
>TRBJ2-7|NA|TRBV28|TRBD1
CASSLGGQGAREQYF
TGTGCCAGCAGTTTAGGTGGACAGGGGGCGCGCGAGCAGTACTTC
>TRBJ1-3|NA|TRBV28|TRBD1
CASSTWTGGVGNTIYF
TGTGCCAGCAGTACGTGGACAGGGGGCGTTGGAAACACCATATATTTT
>TRBJ2-5|NA|TRBV5-1|TRBD1
CASSRGVGQQETQYF
TGCGCCAGCAGTCGGGGCGTGGGACAGCAAGAGACCCAGTACTTC
>TRBJ2-7|NA|TRBV5-1|NA
CASSSTGSNYEQYF
TGCGCCAGCAGCTCTACAGGGTCCAACTACGAGCAGTACTTC
>TRBJ1-1|NA|TRBV28|TRBD1
CASIRDRATEAFF
TGTGCCAGCATCAGGGACAGGGCGACTGAAGCTTTCTTT
>TRBJ2-7|NA|TRBV19|TRBD2
CATGTSGTRQYF
TGTGCCACCGGGACTAGCGGGACCCGACAGTACTTC
>TRBJ1-4|few|TRBV11-2|TRBD1
CASSSGQGEFLKTNEKLFF
TGTGCCAGCAGCTCGGGACAGGGGGAGTTTTTGAAAACTAATGAAAAACTGTTTTTT
>TRBJ2-7|NA|TRBV6-1|TRBD1
CASSEVGTGGEEQYF
TGTGCCAGCAGTGAAGTGGGGACAGGGGGTGAAGAGCAGTACTTC
>TRBJ1-1|NA|TRBV28|NA
CASSPPRMNTEAFF
TGTGCCAGCAGTCCCCCTAGAATGAACACTGAAGCTTTCTTT
>TRBJ1-5|NA|TRBV24-1|TRBD1
CATSATIGTGFNQPQHF
TGTGCCACCAGTGCTACGATCGGGACAGGCTTCAATCAGCCCCAGCATTTT
>TRBJ2-1|NA|TRBV7-2|NA
CASSLMGQGEFF
TGTGCCAGCAGCTTAATGGGACAAGGGGAGTTCTTC
>TRBJ1-2|NA|TRBV13|NA
CASSSQGVGYTF
TGTGCCAGCAGCTCACAGGGTGTTGGCTACACCTTC
>TRBJ1-2|NA|TRBV28|NA
CASSLNYGYTF
TGTGCCAGCAGCCTGAACTATGGCTACACCTTC
>TRBJ1-1|NA|TRBV11-1|NA
CASSLQGTEAFF
TGTGCCAGCAGCCTACAGGGCACTGAAGCTTTCTTT
>TRBJ2-7|once|TRBV7-2|TRBD2
CASSLRSGGAVYEQYF
TGTGCCAGCAGCTTACGTAGCGGGGGGGCCGTCTACGAGCAGTACTTC
>TRBJ1-1|NA|TRBV9|TRBD1
CASSVVGTEVTEAFF
TGTGCCAGCAGCGTAGTGGGGACAGAGGTTACTGAAGCTTTCTTT
>TRBJ2-3|NA|TRBV19|NA
CASSRESHTDTQYF
TGTGCCAGTAGTCGCGAGAGCCACACAGATACGCAGTATTTT
>TRBJ2-7|few|TRBV2|NA
CASTKQVSYEQYF
TGTGCCAGCACCAAACAGGTCTCCTACGAGCAGTACTTC
>TRBJ1-2|NA|TRBV6-5|TRBD1
CASIKGGQMNGYTF
TGTGCCAGCATAAAGGGGGGACAGATGAATGGCTACACCTTC
>TRBJ2-7|NA|TRBV6-5|NA
CASSFALRGSYEQYF
TGTGCCAGCAGTTTTGCCCTCCGGGGCTCCTACGAGCAGTACTTC
>TRBJ2-1|NA|TRBV9|NA
CASSAPGGGPPHEQFF
TGTGCCAGCAGCGCCCCTGGCGGGGGCCCCCCCCATGAGCAGTTCTTC
>TRBJ1-4|once|TRBV10-3|TRBD1
CAISAILPGQGREKLFF
TGTGCCATCAGTGCCATCCTTCCGGGACAGGGGAGGGAAAAACTGTTTTTT
>TRBJ2-1|NA|TRBV19|TRBD2
CASSTGAGGRYNEQFF
TGTGCCAGTAGTACTGGAGCGGGAGGCCGTTACAATGAGCAGTTCTTC
>TRBJ2-3|NA|TRBV2|TRBD1
CASSLGTDWANTQYF
TGTGCCAGCAGCCTCGGGACAGACTGGGCGAATACGCAGTATTTT
>TRBJ1-4|NA|TRBV3-1/TRBV3-2|NA
CASSQDGGATNEKLFF
TGTGCCAGCAGCCAAGATGGAGGAGCAACTAATGAAAAACTGTTTTTT